This T cell receptor beta chain appears in the sequencing data of a study of blood T cell repertoires in COVID-19. Overall study: COVID-19 samples from acute and convalescent phases originated in the United States, Italy and Spain. T cells, B-cell-depleted T cells, or PBMCs provided the cDNA or gDNA that served as material.

V was shortened by 1 base and J by 14 bases, with 17 bases between the two germline ends. Germline V gives CDR1 SEHNR, CDR2 FQNEAQ (reference sequence). This CDR3 region has 13 residues. This clone has more than one count but fewer than ten. In the source study's methods: Amplifying reference gene primers gave estimates of nucleated cell counts. Clones were sequenced by immunoSEQ multiplex PCR, and TCRdb holds only the in-frame ones, with some missing. D and trimming come from the DNA, and the V and J calls and clone size come from that table. Of roughly 200,000 clones in the sample, approximately 80% were seen once.

Sequencing input: peripheral blood. The genes are TRBV7-9 and TRBJ1-2, with D perhaps TRBD1 (5 bases). This TCR was sampled from a human donor in a cohort sampled during active COVID-19. The CDR3 DNA reads TGTGCCAGCAGCTTAGTGGGAGGGGCGGCTGCAACCTTC. Amino acid sequence: CASSLVGGAAATF.